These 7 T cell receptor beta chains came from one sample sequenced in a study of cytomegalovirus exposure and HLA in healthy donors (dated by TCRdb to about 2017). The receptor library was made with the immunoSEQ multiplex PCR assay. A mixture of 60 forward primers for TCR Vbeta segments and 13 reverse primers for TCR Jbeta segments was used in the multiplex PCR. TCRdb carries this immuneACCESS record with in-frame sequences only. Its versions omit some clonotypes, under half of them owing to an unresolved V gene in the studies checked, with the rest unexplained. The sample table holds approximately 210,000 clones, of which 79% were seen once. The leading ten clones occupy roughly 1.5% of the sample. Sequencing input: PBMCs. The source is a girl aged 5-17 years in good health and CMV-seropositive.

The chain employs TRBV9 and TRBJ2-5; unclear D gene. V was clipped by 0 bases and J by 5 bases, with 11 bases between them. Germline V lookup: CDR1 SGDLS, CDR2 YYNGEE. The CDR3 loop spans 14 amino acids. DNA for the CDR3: TGTGCCAGCAGCGTAGCTTATTGGAGTGAGACCCAGTACTTC. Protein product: CASSVAYWSETQYF.

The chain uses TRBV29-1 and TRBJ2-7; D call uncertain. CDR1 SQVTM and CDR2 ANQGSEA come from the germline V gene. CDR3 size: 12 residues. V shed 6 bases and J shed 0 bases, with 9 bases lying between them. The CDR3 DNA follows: TGCAGCGTGGCACAGAGCTCCTACGAGCAGTACTTC. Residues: CSVAQSSYEQYF.

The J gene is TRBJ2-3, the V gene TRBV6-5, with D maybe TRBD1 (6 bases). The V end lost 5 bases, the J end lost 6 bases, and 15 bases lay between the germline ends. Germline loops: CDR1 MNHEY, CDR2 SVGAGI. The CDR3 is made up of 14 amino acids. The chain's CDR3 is CASSRGRGLDTQYF. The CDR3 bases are TGTGCCAGCAGTCGGGGCAGGGGATTGGATACGCAGTATTTT.

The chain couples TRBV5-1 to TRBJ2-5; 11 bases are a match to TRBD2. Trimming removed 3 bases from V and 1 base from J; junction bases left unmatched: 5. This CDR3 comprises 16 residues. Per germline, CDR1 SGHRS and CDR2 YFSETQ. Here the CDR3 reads CASSYLGLAGQETQYF. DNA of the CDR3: TGCGCCAGCAGCTACCTCGGACTAGCGGGCCAAGAGACCCAGTACTTC.

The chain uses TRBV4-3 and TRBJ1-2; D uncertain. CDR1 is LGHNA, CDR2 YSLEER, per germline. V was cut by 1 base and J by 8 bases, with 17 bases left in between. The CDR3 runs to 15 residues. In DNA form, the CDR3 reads TGCGCCAGCAGCCAAGTCCTAGGATCCCCTTTGGGCTACACCTTC. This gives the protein CASSQVLGSPLGYTF.

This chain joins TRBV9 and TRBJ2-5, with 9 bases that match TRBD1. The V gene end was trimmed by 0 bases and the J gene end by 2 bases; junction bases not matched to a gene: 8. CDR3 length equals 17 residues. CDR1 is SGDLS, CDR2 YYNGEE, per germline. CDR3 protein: CASSVAIGQGRQETQYF. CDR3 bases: TGTGCCAGCAGCGTAGCTATCGGACAGGGGCGTCAAGAGACCCAGTACTTC.

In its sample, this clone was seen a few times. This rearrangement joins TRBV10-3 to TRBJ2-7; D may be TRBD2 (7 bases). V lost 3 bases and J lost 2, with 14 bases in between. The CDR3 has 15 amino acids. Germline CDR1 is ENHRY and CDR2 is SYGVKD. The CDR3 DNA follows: TGTGCCATCAGTGAAAAGGAGGGGGGGCCCTACGAGCAGTACTTC. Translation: CAISEKEGGPYEQYF.